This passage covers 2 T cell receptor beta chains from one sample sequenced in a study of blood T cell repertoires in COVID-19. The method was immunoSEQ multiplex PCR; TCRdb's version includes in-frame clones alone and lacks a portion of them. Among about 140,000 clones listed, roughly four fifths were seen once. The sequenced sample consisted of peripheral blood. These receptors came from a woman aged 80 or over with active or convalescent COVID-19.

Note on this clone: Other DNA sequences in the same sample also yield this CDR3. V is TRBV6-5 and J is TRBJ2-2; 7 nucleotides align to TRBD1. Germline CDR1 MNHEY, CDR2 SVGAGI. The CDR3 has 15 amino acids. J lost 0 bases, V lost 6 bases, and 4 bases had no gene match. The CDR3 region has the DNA TGTGCCAGCAGCCGACAGGGAACGAACACCGGGGAGCTGTTTTTT. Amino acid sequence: CASSRQGTNTGELFF.

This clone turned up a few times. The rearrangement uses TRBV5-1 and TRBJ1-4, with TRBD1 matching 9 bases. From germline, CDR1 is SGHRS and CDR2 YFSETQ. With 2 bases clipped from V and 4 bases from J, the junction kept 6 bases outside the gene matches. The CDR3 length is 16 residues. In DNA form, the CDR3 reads TGCGCCAGCAGCTTAACAGGGGGCGCGGATAATGAAAAACTGTTTTTT. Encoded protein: CASSLTGGADNEKLFF.